The clone carrying this T cell receptor beta chain was observed a few times. Germline V gives CDR1 SGHRS, CDR2 YFSETQ. The CDR3 contains 14 residues. The V end was cut by 0 bases, the J end by 6 bases, with 12 bases between. The data belong to a study of blood T cell repertoires in COVID-19. About the study: T cells, B-cell-depleted T cells, or PBMCs supplied cDNA or gDNA.

Original processing notes: Reference gene primer amplification in the assay estimated nucleated cell counts. The table came from immunoSEQ multiplex PCR; TCRdb's copy has only in-frame clones and leaves some out. That table gives V, J and clone size, and the DNA gave D and trimming. The data contain approximately 300,000 clones, 85% of them seen just once; the ten biggest clones take up around 1.9%. Clinical histories supplied by participants themselves formed the basis of cohort assignment. J is TRBJ1-2 and V is TRBV5-1, with a weak D call TRBD1 (6 bases). The sequenced material came from PBMCs or T cells enriched from blood (not recorded which). The receptor was derived from a young woman who had been exposed to COVID-19. CDR3 bases: TGCGCCAGCAGCTTGGCCAAGGGGGTTGATGGCTACACCTTC. The encoded protein is CASSLAKGVDGYTF.